The present entry profiles one TCR beta chain with its context. In germline, CDR1 is GTSNPN, CDR2 SVGIG (reference sequence). The CDR3 has 14 residues. V lost 2 bases and J lost 2, with 10 bases in between. This specimen comes from a study of Graves' ophthalmopathy and Graves' hyperthyroidism. Study-level background: Peripheral blood collection took place at initial diagnosis, before any treatment.

Ophthalmopathy not arising within 18 months of follow-up defined hyperthyroidism as stable. Hyperthyroidism cases were recent diagnoses of under 2 months' duration in people aged 18 to 65. For repertoire sequencing, the TCR beta CDR3 regions were amplified from RNA transcripts. Second-round multiplex PCR came after a first-round RT-PCR that employed HTBI primers. MiXCR, applied by TCRdb to the multiplex PCR reads, yields one record per CDR3 protein. The sample contains just over 600,000 distinct CDR3 sequences, 22% of which appear only once. The sequenced sample was peripheral blood. The sequence derives from a young woman with stable Graves' hyperthyroidism. Some clones in this sample may be carry-over from other donors' samples. The chain joins TRBV30 to TRBJ1-3; D is uncertain. The CDR3 DNA reads as TGTGCCTGGAGTCCTTGGACGGCTGGAAACACCATATATTTT. It encodes CAWSPWTAGNTIYF.